This TCR beta chain appears in the sequencing data of a study of OX40 agonist ivuxolimab in advanced cancers. Background on the study: The study treated patients with ivuxolimab, an agonistic anti-OX40 (CD134) antibody. At 82.7% male, the cohort had a mean age of about 60 years, ranging from about 20 to 80. Treatment received earlier with anti-PD-1, anti-PD-L1 or anti-CTLA-4 agents was allowed, and 40% had some.

The study, taken as a whole, reports: Clonal expansion among partial responders at 0.1-3.0 mg/kg ranked near the lowest.

After removal of 5 bases from V and 3 bases from J, the junction contained 9 bases not matched to a gene. The germline CDR1 and CDR2 sequences are SEHNR and FQNEAQ (reference sequence). The CDR3 runs 16 residues. Worth noting for this clone: Its antigen remains unidentified.

Only in-frame clones appear in the TCRdb table, and some are missing; sequencing was by immunoSEQ multiplex PCR. The table shows 70,000 or so clones, with roughly 80% occurring only once. The source of this sequence is an adult with an advanced solid tumor such as melanoma, head and neck, liver or kidney cancer. The source was CD4+ or CD8+ T cells sorted from blood, collected in a trial of the OX40 agonist ivuxolimab. The genes are TRBV7-9 and TRBJ2-1; 8 positions agree with TRBD1. The CDR3 bases are TGTGCCAGCAGCCCCGGACAGGGCCTTTTCTACAATGAGCAGTTCTTC. It codes for CASSPGQGLFYNEQFF.